The source of this T cell receptor beta chain is a study of blood T cell repertoires in COVID-19. The V gene lost 5 bases and the J gene lost 4 bases, with 11 bases spanning the gap. The CDR3 spans 12 residues. Germline-derived CDR1 and CDR2 are GTSNPN and SVGIG (reference sequence). The protocol was immunoSEQ multiplex PCR, while the TCRdb copy is restricted to in-frame clones and leaves out a portion. The sample has around 370,000 clones, around nine tenths seen once. V gene TRBV30 combines with J gene TRBJ1-2; D gene ambiguous. Specimen: peripheral blood. The receptor's source is a woman between 18 and 29 years old who had recovered from COVID-19. The CDR3 loop is CAWGPTSYGYTF. CDR3 nucleotides: TGTGCCTGGGGGCCTACTTCCTATGGCTACACCTTC.